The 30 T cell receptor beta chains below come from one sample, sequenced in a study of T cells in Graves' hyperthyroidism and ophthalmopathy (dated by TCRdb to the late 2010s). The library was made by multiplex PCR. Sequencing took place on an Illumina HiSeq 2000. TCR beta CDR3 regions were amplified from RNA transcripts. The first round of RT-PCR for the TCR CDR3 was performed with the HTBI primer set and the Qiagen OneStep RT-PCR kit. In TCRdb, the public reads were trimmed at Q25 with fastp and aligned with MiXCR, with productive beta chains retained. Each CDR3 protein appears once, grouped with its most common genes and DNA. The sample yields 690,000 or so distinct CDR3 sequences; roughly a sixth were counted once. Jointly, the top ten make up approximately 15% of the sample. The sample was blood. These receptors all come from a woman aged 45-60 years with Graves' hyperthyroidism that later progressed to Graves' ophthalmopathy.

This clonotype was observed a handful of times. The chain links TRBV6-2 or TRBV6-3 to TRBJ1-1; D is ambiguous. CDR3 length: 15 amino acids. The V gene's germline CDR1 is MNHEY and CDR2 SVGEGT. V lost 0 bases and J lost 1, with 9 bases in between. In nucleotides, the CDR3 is TGTGCCAGCAGTTACTCCGGTATGGGGAACACTGAAGCTTTCTTT. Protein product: CASSYSGMGNTEAFF.

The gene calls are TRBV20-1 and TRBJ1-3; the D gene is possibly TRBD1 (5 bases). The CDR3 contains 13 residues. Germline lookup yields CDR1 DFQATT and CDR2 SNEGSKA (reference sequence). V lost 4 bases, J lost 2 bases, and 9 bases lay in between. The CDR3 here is CSATGQPGNTIYF. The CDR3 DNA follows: TGCAGTGCTACAGGGCAGCCTGGAAACACCATATATTTT.

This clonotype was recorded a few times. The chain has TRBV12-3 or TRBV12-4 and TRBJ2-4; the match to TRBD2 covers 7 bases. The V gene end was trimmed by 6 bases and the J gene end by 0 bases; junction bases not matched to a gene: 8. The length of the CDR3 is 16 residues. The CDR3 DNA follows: TGTGCCAGCAGCACACGACTAGCCTTAGCCAAAAACATTCAGTACTTC. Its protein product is CASSTRLALAKNIQYF.

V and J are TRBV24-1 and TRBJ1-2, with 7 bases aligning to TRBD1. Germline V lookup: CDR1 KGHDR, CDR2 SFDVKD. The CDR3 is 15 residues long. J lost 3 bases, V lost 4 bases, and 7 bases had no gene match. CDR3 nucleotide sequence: TGTGCCACCAGTGACCCGTTAGGGGGCGACTATGGCTACACCTTC. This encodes CATSDPLGGDYGYTF.

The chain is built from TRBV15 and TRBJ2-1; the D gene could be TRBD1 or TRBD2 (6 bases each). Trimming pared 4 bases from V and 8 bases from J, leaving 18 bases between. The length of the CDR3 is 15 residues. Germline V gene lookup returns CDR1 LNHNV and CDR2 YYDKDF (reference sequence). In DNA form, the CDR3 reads TGTGCCACCAGCACCAGCCAGGGGAGGAGGGATGAGCAGTTCTTC. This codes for CATSTSQGRRDEQFF. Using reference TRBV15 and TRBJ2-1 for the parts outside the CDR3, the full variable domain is DAMVIQNPRYQVTQFGKPVTLSCSQTLNHNVMYWYQQKSSQAPKLLFHYYDKDFNNEADTPDNFQSRRPNTSFCFLDIRSPGLGDTAMYLCATSTSQGRRDEQFFGPGTRLTVL.

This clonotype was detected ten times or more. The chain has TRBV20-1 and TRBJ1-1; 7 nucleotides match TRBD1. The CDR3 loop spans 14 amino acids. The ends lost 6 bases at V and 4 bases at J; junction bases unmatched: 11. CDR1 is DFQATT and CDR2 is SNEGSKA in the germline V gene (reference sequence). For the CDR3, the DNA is TGCAGTGCGAGGACAGGCACAAAGGGCACTGAAGCTTTCTTT. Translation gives CSARTGTKGTEAFF.

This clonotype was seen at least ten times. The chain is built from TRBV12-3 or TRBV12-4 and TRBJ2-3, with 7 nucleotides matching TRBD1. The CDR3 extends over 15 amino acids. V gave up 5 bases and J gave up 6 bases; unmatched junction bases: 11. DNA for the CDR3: TGTGCCAGCAGTACCCGGGACAGCGTGGTCGATACGCAGTATTTT. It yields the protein CASSTRDSVVDTQYF.

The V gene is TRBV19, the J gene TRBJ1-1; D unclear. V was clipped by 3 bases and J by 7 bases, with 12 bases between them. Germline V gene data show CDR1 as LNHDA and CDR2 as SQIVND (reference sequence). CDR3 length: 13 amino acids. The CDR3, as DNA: TGTGCCAGTAGTATGTACGGATCTGGTGAAGCTTTCTTT. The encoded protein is CASSMYGSGEAFF.

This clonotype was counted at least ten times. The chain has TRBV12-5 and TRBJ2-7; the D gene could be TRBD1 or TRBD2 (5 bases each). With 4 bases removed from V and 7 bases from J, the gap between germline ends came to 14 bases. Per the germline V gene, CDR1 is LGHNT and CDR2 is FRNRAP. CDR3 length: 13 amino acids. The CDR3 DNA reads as TGTGCTAGTGGTTCAGGGACCGTAGGGGAGCAGTACTTC. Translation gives CASGSGTVGEQYF.

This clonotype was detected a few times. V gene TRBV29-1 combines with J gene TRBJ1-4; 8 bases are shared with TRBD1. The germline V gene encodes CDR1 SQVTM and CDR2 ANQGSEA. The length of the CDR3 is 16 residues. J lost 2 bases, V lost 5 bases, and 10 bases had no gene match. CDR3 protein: CSVQRAGGTTNEKLFF. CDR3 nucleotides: TGCAGCGTTCAGAGGGCAGGGGGCACTACTAATGAAAAACTGTTTTTT.

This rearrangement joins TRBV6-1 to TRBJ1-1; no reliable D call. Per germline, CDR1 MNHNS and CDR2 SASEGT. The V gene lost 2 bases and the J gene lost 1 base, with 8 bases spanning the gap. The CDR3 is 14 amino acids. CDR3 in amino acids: CASSEYSGNTEAFF. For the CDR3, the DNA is TGTGCCAGCAGTGAATATAGTGGGAACACTGAAGCTTTCTTT.

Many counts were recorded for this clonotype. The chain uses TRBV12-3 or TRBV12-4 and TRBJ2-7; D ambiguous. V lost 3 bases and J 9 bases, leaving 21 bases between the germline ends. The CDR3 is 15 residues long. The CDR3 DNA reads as TGTGCCAGCAGTTTGGCACTGCCAACCCCTTTTGGGCAGTACTTC. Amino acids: CASSLALPTPFGQYF.

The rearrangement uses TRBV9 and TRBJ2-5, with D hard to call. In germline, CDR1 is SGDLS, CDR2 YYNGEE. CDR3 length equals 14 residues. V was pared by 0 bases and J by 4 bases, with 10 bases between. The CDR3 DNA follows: TGTGCCAGCAGCGTAGACCCGGGCCGAGAGACCCAGTACTTC. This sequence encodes CASSVDPGRETQYF.

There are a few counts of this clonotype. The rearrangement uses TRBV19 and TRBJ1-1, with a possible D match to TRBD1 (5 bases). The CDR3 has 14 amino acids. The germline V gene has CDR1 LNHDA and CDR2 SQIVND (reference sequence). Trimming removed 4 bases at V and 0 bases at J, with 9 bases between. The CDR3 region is CASSTPQVNTEAFF. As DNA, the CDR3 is TGTGCCAGTAGTACCCCACAGGTGAACACTGAAGCTTTCTTT.

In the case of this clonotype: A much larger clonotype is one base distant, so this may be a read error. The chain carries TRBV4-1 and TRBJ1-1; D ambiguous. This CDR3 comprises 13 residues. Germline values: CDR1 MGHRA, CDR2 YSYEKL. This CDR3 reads CASGQDEGTEAFF. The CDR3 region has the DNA TGCGCCAGCGGCCAAGATGAGGGCACTGAAGCTTTCTTT.

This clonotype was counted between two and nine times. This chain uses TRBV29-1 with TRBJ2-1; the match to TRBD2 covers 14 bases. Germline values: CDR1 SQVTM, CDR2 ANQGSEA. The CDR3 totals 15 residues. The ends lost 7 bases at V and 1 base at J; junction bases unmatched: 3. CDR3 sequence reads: CSAGTSGGSYNEQFF. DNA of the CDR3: TGCAGCGCCGGGACTAGCGGGGGTTCCTACAATGAGCAGTTCTTC.

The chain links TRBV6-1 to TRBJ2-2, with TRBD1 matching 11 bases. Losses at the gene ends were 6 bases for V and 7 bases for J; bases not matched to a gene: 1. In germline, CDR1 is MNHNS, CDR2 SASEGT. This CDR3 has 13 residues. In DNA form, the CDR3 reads TGTGCCAGCAGGGACAGGGGGCGCGGGGAGCTGTTTTTT. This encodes CASRDRGRGELFF.

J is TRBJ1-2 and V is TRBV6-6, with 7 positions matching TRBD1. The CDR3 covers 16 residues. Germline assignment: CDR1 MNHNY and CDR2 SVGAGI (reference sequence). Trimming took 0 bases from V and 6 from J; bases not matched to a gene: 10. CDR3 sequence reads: CASSYSGQPYWDGYTF. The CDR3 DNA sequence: TGTGCCAGCAGTTACTCGGGACAGCCTTACTGGGATGGCTACACCTTC.

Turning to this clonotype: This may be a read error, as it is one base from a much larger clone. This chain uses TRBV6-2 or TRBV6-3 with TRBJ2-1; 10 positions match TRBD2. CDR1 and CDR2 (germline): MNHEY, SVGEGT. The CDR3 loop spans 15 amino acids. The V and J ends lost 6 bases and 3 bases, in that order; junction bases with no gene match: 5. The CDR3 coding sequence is TGTGCCAGCAGCCATCTAGCGGGGGTCTACAATGAGCAGTTCTTC. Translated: CASSHLAGVYNEQFF.

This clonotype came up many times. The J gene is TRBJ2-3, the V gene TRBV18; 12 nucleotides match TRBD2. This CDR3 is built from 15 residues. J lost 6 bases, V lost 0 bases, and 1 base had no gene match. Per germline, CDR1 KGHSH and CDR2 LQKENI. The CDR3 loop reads CASSPPGLAGDTQYF. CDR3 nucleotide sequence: TGTGCCAGCTCACCACCGGGACTAGCGGGTGATACGCAGTATTTT.

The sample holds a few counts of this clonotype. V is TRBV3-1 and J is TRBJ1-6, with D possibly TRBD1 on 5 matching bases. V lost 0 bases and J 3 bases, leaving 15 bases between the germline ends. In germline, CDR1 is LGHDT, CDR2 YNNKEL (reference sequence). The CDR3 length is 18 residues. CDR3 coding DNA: TGTGCCAGCAGCCAAGAGTTCGTCGGGGGGGACTATAATTCACCCCTCCACTTT. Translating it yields CASSQEFVGGDYNSPLHF.

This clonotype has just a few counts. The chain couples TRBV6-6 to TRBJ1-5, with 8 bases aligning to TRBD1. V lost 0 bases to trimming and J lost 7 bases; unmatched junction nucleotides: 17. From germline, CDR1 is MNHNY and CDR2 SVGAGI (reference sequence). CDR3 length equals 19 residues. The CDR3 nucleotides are TGTGCCAGCAGTTACTCCTGGGACACAGGGGGAAGAAGAGGGCAGCCCCAGCATTTT. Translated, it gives CASSYSWDTGGRRGQPQHF.

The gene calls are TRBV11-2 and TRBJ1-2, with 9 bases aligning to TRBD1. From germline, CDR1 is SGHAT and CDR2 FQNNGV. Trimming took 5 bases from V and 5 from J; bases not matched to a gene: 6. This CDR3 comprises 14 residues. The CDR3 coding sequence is TGTGCCAGCAGCCGGTCCGGGACAGGGTATGGCTACACCTTC. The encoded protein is CASSRSGTGYGYTF.

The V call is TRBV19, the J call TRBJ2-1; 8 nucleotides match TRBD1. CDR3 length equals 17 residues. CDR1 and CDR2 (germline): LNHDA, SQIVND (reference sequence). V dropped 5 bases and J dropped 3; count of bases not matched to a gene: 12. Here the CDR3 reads CASSSYAGTGYYNEQFF. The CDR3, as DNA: TGTGCCAGTAGTTCATACGCCGGGACAGGTTACTACAATGAGCAGTTCTTC.

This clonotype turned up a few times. Here the CDR3 DNA reads TGTGCCAGCAGTTACGGGGTTTCCCCCTCTGGAAACACCATATATTTT. This translates into CASSYGVSPSGNTIYF. V usage is TRBV6-5 and J usage is TRBJ1-3; no clear D. V gave up 2 bases and J gave up 0 bases, with 11 bases separating them. In germline, CDR1 is MNHEY, CDR2 SVGAGI. The CDR3 is made up of 16 amino acids.

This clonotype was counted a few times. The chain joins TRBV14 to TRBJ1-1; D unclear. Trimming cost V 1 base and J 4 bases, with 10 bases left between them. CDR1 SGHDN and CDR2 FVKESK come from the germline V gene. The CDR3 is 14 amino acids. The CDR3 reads CASSQVGGPTEAFF. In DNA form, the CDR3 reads TGTGCCAGCAGCCAAGTAGGAGGGCCCACTGAAGCTTTCTTT.

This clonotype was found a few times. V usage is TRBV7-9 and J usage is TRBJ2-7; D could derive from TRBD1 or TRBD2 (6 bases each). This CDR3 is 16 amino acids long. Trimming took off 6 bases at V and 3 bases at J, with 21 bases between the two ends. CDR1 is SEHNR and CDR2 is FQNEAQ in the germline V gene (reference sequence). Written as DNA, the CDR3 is TGTGCCAGCAGACTAGGAGGGACCGGGACAAACTACGAGCAGTACTTC. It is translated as CASRLGGTGTNYEQYF.

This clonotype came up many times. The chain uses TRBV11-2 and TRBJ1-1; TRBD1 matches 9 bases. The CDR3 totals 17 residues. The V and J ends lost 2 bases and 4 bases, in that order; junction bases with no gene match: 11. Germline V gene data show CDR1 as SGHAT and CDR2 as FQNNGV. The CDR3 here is CASSLRGGTGIFTEAFF. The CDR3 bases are TGTGCCAGCAGCTTACGGGGGGGGACAGGGATCTTCACTGAAGCTTTCTTT.

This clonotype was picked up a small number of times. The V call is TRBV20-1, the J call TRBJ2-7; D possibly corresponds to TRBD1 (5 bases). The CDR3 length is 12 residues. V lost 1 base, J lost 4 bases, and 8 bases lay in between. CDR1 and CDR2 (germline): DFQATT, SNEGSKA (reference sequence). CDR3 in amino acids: CSARVGVYEQYF. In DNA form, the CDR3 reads TGCAGTGCTAGAGTAGGGGTTTACGAGCAGTACTTC.

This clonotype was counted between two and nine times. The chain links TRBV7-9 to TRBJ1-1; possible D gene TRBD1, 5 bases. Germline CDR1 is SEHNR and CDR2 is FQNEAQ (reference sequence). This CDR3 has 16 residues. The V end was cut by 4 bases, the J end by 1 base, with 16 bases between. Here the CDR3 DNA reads TGTGCCAGCAGCTCTAGACGGGCTAGGGGGAACACTGAAGCTTTCTTT. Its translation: CASSSRRARGNTEAFF.